The 4 T cell receptor beta chains listed next were all sequenced from one sample in a study of blood T cell repertoires in COVID-19. Sequenced by immunoSEQ multiplex PCR; TCRdb stores in-frame clones only, minus some. In the table there are under 350,000 clones, approximately 89% of which are singletons. What was sequenced was PBMCs or T cells enriched from blood (not recorded which). These receptors all stem from a woman younger than 30 who had recovered from COVID-19.

On this clone itself: Additional DNA sequences in this sample encode the identical CDR3. The V and J genes are TRBV12-3 or TRBV12-4 and TRBJ1-1; D call uncertain. The CDR3 is 11 amino acids. Trimming shortened V by 6 bases and J by 5 bases, and 7 bases separated the two germline ends. The CDR3 spells CASRTGTEAFF. The CDR3 bases are TGTGCCAGCAGGACGGGGACTGAAGCTTTCTTT.

This clone came up many times. V gene TRBV5-5 combines with J gene TRBJ1-2; D uncertain. Trimming shortened V by 0 bases and J by 2 bases, and 11 bases separated the two germline ends. This CDR3 comprises 15 residues. Germline values: CDR1 SGHKS, CDR2 YYEKEE (reference sequence). The CDR3 spells CASSLGLTVNYGYTF. Here the CDR3 DNA reads TGTGCCAGCAGCTTGGGACTGACCGTAAACTATGGCTACACCTTC.

The gene calls are TRBV2 and TRBJ2-1; 13 positions match TRBD2. Germline values: CDR1 SNHLY, CDR2 FYNNEI. CDR3 length: 16 residues. V was clipped by 1 base and J by 7 bases; unmatched bases: 4. In DNA, the CDR3 is TGTGCCAGCAGTGAAGGTGCACTAGCGGGAGGGAATGAGCAGTTCTTC. It translates to CASSEGALAGGNEQFF.

This chain connects TRBV5-1 to TRBJ1-4; 9 nucleotides align to TRBD1. V was pared by 4 bases and J by 7 bases, with 8 bases of the junction left unmatched. The CDR3 totals 15 residues. Germline loops: CDR1 SGHRS, CDR2 YFSETQ. The CDR3 sequence: CASSPRGQGSEKLFF. The CDR3 nucleotides read TGCGCCAGCAGCCCCCGGGGACAGGGAAGTGAAAAACTGTTTTTT.